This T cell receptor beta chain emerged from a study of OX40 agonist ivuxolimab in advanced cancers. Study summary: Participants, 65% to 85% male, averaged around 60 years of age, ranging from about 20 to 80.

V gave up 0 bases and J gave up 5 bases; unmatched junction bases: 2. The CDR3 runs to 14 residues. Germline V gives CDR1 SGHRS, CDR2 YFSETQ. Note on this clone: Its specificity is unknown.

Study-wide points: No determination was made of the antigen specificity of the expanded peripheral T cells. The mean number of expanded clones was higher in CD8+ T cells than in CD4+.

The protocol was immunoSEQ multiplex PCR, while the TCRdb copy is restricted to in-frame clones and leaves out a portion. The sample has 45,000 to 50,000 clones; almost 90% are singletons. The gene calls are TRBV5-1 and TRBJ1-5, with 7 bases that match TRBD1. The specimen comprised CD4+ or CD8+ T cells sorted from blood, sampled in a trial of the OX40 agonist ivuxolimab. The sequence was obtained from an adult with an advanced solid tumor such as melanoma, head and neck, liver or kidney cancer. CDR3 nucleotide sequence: TGCGCCAGCAGCTTGGGACAGGGAGATCAGCCCCAGCATTTT. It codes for CASSLGQGDQPQHF.